The present T cell receptor beta chain was sequenced within a study of blood T cell repertoires in COVID-19. Study overall: Sites across the United States, Italy and Spain contributed samples from acute and convalescent COVID-19.

A single count supports this clone. Per germline, CDR1 MDHEN and CDR2 SYDVKM. The CDR3 has 21 residues. V gave up 1 base and J gave up 3 bases; unmatched junction bases: 20. Profiling relied on immunoSEQ multiplex PCR, and the TCRdb table lists in-frame clones only, not all of them. Here the sample spans 300,000 or so clones, about 87% being singletons. The chain uses TRBV28 and TRBJ1-3, with 8 bases matching TRBD1. This TCR came from a woman in her twenties or thirties who had recovered from COVID-19. The sample comprised peripheral blood. DNA of the CDR3: TGTGCCAGCAGTTTATACCGGTTCGCTCGACAGGGGAATTCGAATGGAAACACCATATATTTT. Protein: CASSLYRFARQGNSNGNTIYF.